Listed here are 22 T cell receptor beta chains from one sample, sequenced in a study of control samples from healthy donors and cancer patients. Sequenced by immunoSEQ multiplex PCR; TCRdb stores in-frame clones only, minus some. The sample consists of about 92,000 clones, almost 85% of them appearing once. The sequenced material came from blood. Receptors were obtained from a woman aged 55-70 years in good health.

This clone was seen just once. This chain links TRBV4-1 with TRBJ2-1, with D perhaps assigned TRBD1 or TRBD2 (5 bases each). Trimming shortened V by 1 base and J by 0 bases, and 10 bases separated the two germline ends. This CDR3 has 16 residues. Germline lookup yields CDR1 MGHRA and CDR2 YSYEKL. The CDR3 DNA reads TGCGCCAGCAGCCAAGGGGGGTTAAGCTCCTACAATGAGCAGTTCTTC. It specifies CASSQGGLSSYNEQFF.

In nucleotides, the CDR3 is TGTGCCACCAGTGATTCAGGGAGGGGCAATCAGCCCCAGCATTTT. Protein product: CATSDSGRGNQPQHF. The rearrangement joins TRBV24-1 to TRBJ1-5; weak D call: TRBD1 (5 bases). There are 15 residues in the CDR3. V dropped 2 bases and J dropped 2 bases, with 9 bases sitting between them. Germline V CDR1 and CDR2: KGHDR, SFDVKD.

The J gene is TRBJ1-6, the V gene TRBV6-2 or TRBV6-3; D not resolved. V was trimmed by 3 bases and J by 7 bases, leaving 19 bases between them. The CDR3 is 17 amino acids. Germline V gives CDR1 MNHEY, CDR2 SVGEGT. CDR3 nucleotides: TGTGCCAGCAGTTATAGTCGCCCTCCGGGAGGGAATTCACCCCTCCACTTT. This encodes CASSYSRPPGGNSPLHF.

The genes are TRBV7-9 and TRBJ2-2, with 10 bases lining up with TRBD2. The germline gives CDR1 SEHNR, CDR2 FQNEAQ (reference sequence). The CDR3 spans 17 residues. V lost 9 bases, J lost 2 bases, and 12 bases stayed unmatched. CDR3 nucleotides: TGTGCCAGTCCGGGCCTAGCGGGAGACCGAAACACCGGGGAGCTGTTTTTT. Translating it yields CASPGLAGDRNTGELFF.

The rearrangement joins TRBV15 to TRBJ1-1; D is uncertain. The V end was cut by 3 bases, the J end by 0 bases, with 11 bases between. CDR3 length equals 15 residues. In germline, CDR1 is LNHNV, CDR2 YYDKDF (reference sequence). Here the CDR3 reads CATSSLLLMNTEAFF. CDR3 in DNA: TGTGCCACCAGCAGTCTCTTACTCATGAACACTGAAGCTTTCTTT.

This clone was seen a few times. The CDR3 sequence is CASSVDRGYLRAPLHF. The DNA of the CDR3 is TGTGCCAGCAGCGTGGACAGGGGCTATCTCAGAGCACCCCTCCACTTT. The V and J genes are TRBV6-2 or TRBV6-3 and TRBJ1-6, with TRBD1 matching over 9 bases. This CDR3 has 16 amino acids. Germline V gives CDR1 MNHEY, CDR2 SVGEGT. The V gene end was trimmed by 6 bases and the J gene end by 11 bases; junction bases not matched to a gene: 14.

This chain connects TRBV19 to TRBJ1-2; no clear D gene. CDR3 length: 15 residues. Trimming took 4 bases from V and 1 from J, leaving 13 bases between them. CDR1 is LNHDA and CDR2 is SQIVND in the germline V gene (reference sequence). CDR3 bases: TGTGCCAGTAGTAGCAGAAACCAAGATAACTATGGCTACACCTTC. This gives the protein CASSSRNQDNYGYTF.

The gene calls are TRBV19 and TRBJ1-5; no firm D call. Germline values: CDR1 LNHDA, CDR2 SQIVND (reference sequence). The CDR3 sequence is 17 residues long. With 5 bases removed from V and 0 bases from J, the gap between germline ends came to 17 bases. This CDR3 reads CASSRSGSNGSNQPQHF. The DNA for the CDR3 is TGTGCCAGTAGTCGTAGTGGTTCGAACGGTAGCAATCAGCCCCAGCATTTT.

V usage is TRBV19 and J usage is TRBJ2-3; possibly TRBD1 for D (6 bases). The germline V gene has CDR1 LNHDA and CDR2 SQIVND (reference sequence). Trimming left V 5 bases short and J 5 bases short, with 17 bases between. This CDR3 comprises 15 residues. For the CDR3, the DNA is TGTGCCAGTAGTCCGAGGGTTGGGGGACAAGATACGCAGTATTTT. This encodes CASSPRVGGQDTQYF.

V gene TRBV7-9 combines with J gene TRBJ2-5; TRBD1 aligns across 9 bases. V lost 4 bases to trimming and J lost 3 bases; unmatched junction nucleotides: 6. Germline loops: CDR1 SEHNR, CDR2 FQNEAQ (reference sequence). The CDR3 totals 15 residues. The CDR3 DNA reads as TGTGCCAGCAGCTCCGGGACAGGGTGGGAAGAGACCCAGTACTTC. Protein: CASSSGTGWEETQYF.

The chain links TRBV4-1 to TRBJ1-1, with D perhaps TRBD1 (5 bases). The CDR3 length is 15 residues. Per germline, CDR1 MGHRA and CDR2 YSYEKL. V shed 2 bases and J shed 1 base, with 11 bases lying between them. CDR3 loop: CASSQSGRGNTEAFF. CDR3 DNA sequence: TGCGCCAGCAGCCAATCAGGGAGAGGGAACACTGAAGCTTTCTTT.

The CDR3 DNA follows: TGTGCCAGCAGAAAGGGGACAGTTAGCAATCAGCCCCAGCATTTT. Protein product: CASRKGTVSNQPQHF. The rearrangement joins TRBV2 to TRBJ1-5; 7 positions agree with TRBD1. CDR3 length: 15 residues. Germline V gives CDR1 SNHLY, CDR2 FYNNEI. With V trimmed by 6 bases and J by 0 bases, 5 bases remained unmatched.

The DNA for the CDR3 is TGCGCCAGCAGTAACAGGGGGCAAGGAACCAATGAGCAGTTCTTC. Its translation: CASSNRGQGTNEQFF. V gene TRBV10-1 combines with J gene TRBJ2-1, with TRBD1 matching 9 bases. The CDR3 extends over 15 amino acids. The J segment lost 6 bases and the V segment lost 5 bases, leaving 8 bases of the junction unmatched. Germline CDR1 reads WNHNN; CDR2 reads SYGVQD (reference sequence).

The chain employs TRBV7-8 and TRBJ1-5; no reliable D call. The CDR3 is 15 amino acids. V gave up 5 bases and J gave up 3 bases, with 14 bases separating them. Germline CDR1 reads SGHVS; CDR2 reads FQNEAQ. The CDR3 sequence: CASSPSGSFNQPQHF. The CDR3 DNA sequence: TGTGCCAGCAGCCCGAGCGGCAGTTTCAATCAGCCCCAGCATTTT. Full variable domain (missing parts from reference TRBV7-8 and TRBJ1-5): GAGVSQSPRYKVAKRGQDVALRCDPISGHVSLFWYQQALGQGPEFLTYFQNEAQLDKSGLPSDRFFAERPEGSVSTLKIQRTQQEDSAVYLCASSPSGSFNQPQHFGDGTRLSIL.

CDR3 sequence reads: CASTQRGGLETQYF. The CDR3 DNA reads TGCGCCAGCACCCAGCGGGGGGGCCTGGAGACCCAGTACTTC. The V call is TRBV5-1, the J call TRBJ2-5; 10 bases match TRBD2. Unmatched junction bases numbered 7, after V lost 6 bases and J lost 5 bases. The CDR3 is 14 amino acids. Germline V gene lookup returns CDR1 SGHRS and CDR2 YFSETQ.

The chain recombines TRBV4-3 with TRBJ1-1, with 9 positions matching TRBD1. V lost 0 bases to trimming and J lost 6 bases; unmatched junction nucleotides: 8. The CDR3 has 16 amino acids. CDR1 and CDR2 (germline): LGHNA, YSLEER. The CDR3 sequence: CASSQEGSDRGAEAFF. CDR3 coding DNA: TGCGCCAGCAGCCAAGAGGGATCGGACAGGGGCGCTGAAGCTTTCTTT.

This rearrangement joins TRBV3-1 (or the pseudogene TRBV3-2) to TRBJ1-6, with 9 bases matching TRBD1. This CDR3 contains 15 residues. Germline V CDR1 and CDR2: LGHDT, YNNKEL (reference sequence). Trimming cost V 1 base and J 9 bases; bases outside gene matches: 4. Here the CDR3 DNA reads TGTGCCAGCAGCCAAGTAGTACAGGGGGCTTCACCCCTCCACTTT. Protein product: CASSQVVQGASPLHF.

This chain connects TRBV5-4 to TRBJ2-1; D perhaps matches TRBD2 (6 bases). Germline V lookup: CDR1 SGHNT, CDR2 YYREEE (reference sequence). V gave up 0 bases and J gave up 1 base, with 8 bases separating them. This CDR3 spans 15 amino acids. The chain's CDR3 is CASSLGGKSYNEQFF. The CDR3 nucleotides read TGTGCCAGCAGCTTGGGCGGGAAATCCTACAATGAGCAGTTCTTC.

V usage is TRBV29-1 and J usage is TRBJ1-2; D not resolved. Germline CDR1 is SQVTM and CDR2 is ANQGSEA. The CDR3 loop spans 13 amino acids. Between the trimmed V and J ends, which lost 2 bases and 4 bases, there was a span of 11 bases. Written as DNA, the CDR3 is TGCAGCGTTGAAACGGAGAGCAGCTATGGCTACACCTTC. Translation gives CSVETESSYGYTF. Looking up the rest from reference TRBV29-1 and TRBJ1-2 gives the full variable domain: SAVISQKPSRDICQRGTSLTIQCQVDSQVTMMFWYRQQPGQSLTLIATANQGSEATYESGFVIDKFPISRPNLTFSTLTVSNMSPEDSSIYLCSVETESSYGYTFGSGTRLTVV.

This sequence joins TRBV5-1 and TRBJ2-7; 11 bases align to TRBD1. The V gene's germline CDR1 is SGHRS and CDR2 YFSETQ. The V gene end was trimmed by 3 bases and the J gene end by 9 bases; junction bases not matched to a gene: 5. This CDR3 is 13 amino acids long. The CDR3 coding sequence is TGCGCCAGCAGCTCGGGACAGGGGGGTGGGCAGTACTTC. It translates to CASSSGQGGGQYF.

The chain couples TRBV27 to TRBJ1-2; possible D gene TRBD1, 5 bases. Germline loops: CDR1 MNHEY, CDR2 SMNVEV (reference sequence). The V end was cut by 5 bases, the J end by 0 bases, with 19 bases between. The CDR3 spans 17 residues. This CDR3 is CASSSTGIDRTNYGYTF. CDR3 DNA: TGTGCCAGCAGTAGTACAGGAATAGACCGTACTAACTATGGCTACACCTTC.

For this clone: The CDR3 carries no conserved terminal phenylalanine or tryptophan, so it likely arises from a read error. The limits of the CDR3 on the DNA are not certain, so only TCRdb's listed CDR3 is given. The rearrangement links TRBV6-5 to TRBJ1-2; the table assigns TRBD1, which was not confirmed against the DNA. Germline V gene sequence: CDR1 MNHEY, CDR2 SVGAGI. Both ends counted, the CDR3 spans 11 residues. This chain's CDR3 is CASREKGQASI.